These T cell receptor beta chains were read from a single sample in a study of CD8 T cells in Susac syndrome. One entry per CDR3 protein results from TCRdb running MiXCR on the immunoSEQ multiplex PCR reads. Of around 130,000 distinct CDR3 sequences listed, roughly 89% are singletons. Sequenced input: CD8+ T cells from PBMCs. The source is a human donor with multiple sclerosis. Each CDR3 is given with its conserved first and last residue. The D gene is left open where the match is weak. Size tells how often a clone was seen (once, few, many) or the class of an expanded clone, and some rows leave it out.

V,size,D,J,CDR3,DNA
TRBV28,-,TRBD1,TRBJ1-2,CASSGPGQLNYGYTF,TGTGCCAGCAGTGGGCCGGGACAGCTTAACTATGGCTACACCTTC
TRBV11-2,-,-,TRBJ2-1,CASSFRGIRNEQFF,TGTGCCAGCAGCTTTCGCGGGATACGCAATGAGCAGTTCTTC
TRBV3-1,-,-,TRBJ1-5,CASSLTRVQGQPQHF,TGTGCCAGCAGCCTGACACGGGTACAGGGACAGCCCCAGCATTTT
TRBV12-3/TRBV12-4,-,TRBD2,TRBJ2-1,CASSIAGGLNEQFF,TGTGCCAGCAGTATAGCGGGAGGGCTCAATGAGCAGTTCTTC
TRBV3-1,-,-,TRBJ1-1,CASSQGAGERAFF,TGTGCCAGCAGCCAAGGAGCAGGTGAGCGGGCTTTCTTT
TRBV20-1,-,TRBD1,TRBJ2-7,CSAPGQGAVEQYF,TGCAGTGCGCCGGGACAGGGGGCGGTCGAGCAGTACTTC
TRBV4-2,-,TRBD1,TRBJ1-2,CASSQTGGAHGYTF,TGTGCCAGCAGCCAAACAGGGGGCGCGCATGGCTACACCTTC
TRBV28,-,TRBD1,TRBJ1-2,CASSLTGTGHGYTF,TGTGCCAGCAGTTTAACCGGGACAGGGCATGGCTACACCTTC
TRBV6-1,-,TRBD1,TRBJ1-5,CASSPSGGESNQPQHF,TGTGCCAGCAGTCCCTCAGGGGGCGAATCCAATCAGCCCCAGCATTTT
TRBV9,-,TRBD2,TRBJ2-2,CATSGSGRANTGELFF,TGTGCCACGTCGGGGAGCGGGAGGGCGAACACCGGGGAGCTGTTTTTT
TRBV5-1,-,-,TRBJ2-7,CASRVAQSYEQYF,TGCGCCAGCAGAGTAGCCCAATCCTACGAGCAGTACTTC
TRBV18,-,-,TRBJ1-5,CASSSDPGGNQPQHF,TGTGCCAGCTCCTCGGACCCTGGGGGCAATCAGCCCCAGCATTTT
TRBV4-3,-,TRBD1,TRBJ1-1,CASSRGTGGTNTEAFF,TGCGCCAGCAGCCGGGGGACAGGGGGAACCAACACTGAAGCTTTCTTT
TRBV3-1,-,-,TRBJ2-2,CASSTSGGELFF,TGTGCCAGCAGCACTTCCGGCGGGGAGCTGTTTTTT
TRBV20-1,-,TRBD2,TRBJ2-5,CSAPRLLAGEETQYF,TGCAGTGCCCCTCGCCTACTAGCGGGAGAAGAGACCCAGTACTTC
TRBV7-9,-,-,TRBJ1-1,CASIQTTNTEAFF,TGTGCCAGCATCCAAACAACGAACACTGAAGCTTTCTTT
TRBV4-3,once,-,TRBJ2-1,CASSQAHSDEQFF,TGCGCCAGCAGCCAAGCCCATTCCGATGAGCAGTTCTTC
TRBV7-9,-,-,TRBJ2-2,CALSRGAGTGELFF,TGTGCCCTCAGTAGAGGGGCGGGCACCGGGGAGCTGTTTTTT
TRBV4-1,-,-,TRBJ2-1,CASSLGPGPNEQFF,TGCGCCAGCAGCCTTGGCCCGGGACCCAATGAGCAGTTCTTC
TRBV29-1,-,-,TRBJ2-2,CSSLAATGELFF,TGCAGCTCTCTAGCTGCTACCGGGGAGCTGTTTTTT
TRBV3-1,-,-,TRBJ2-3,CASSPDGDTQYF,TGTGCCAGCAGCCCGGACGGAGATACGCAGTATTTT
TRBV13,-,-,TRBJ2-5,CASSPFNRETQYF,TGTGCCAGCAGCCCCTTTAACCGGGAGACCCAGTACTTC
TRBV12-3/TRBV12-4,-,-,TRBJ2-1,CASSRMTSNEQFF,TGTGCCAGCAGCCGTATGACATCCAATGAGCAGTTCTTC
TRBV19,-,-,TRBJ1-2,CASNWKGAYGYTF,TGTGCCAGTAACTGGAAGGGCGCCTATGGCTACACCTTC
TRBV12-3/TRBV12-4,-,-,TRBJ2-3,CASSWIMRADTQYF,TGTGCCAGCAGTTGGATCATGCGGGCAGATACGCAGTATTTT
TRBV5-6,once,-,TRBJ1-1,CASSPGWGVTEAFF,TGTGCCAGCAGCCCGGGTTGGGGGGTCACTGAAGCTTTCTTT
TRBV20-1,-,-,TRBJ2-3,CSATPLSDTQYF,TGCAGTGCTACCCCACTATCAGATACGCAGTATTTT
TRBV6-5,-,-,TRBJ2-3,CASSYGETSTDTQYF,TGTGCCAGCAGTTACGGCGAGACTAGCACAGATACGCAGTATTTT
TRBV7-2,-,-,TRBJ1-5,CASRTGFFNQPQHF,TGTGCCAGCCGCACGGGCTTCTTCAATCAGCCCCAGCATTTT
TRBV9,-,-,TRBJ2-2,CASSATSPTGELFF,TGTGCCAGCAGCGCTACTAGCCCCACCGGGGAGCTGTTTTTT
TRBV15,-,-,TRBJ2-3,CATSTSDRPGTDTQYF,TGTGCCACCAGCACCTCCGACAGGCCAGGCACAGATACGCAGTATTTT
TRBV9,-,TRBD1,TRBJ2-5,CASSPGTGNGETQYF,TGTGCCAGCAGCCCTGGGACAGGGAATGGGGAGACCCAGTACTTC
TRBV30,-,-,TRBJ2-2,CAYFSGIGPGELFF,TGTGCCTACTTTAGCGGAATTGGGCCCGGGGAGCTGTTTTTT
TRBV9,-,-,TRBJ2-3,CASSVGVGVSTDTQYF,TGTGCCAGCAGCGTAGGGGTGGGAGTTAGCACAGATACGCAGTATTTT
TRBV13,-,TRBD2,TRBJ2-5,CASSYGTSGRKETQYF,TGTGCCAGCAGCTATGGGACTAGCGGGAGGAAAGAGACCCAGTACTTC
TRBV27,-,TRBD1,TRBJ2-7,CASSPGGITAYEQYF,TGTGCCAGCAGTCCAGGGGGTATCACGGCCTACGAGCAGTACTTC